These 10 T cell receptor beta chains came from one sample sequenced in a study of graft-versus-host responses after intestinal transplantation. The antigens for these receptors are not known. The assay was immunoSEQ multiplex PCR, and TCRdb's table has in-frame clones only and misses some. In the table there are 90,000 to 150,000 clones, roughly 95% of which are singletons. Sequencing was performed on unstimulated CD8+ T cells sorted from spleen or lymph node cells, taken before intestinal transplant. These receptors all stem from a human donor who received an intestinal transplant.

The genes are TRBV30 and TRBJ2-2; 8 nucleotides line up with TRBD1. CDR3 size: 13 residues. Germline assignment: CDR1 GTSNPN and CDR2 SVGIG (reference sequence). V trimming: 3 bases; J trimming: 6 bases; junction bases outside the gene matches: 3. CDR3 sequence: CAWRDRVSGELFF. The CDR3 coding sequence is TGTGCCTGGAGGGACAGGGTGTCCGGGGAGCTGTTTTTT.

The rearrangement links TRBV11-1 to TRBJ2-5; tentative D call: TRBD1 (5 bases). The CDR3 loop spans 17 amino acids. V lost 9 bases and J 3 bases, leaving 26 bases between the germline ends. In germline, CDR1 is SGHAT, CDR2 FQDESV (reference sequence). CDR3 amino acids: CARSVYTGRSIKETQYF. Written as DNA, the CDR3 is TGTGCCAGGTCGGTATATACAGGTCGATCGATTAAAGAGACCCAGTACTTC.

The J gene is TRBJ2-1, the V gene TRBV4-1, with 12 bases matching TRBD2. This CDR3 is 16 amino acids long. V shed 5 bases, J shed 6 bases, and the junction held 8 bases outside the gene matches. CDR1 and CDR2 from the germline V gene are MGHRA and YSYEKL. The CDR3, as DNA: TGCGCCAGCAGCTTACTAGCGGGAGGTTTGGGCAATGAGCAGTTCTTC. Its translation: CASSLLAGGLGNEQFF.

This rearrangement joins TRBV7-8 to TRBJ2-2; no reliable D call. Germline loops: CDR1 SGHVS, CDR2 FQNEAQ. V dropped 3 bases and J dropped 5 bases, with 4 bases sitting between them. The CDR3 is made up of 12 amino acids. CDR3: CASSFLTGELFF. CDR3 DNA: TGTGCCAGCAGCTTCCTTACCGGGGAGCTGTTTTTT.

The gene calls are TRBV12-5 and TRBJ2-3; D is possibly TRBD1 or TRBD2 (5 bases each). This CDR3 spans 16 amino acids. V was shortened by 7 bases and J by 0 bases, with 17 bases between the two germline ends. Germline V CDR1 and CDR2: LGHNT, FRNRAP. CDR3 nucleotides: TGTGCTAGTGCACAGACCCCAGGGAGAAGCACAGATACGCAGTATTTT. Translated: CASAQTPGRSTDTQYF.

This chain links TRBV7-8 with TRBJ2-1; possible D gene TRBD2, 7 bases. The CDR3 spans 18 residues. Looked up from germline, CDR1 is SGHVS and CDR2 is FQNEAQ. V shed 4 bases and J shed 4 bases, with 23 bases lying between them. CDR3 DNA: TGTGCCAGCAGCTCGGACGCAAGAGGGGGGGGCGCTTACAATGAGCAGTTCTTC. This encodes CASSSDARGGGAYNEQFF.

The CDR3: CASSLVGNEQYF. The CDR3 DNA reads TGTGCCAGCAGTTTGGTCGGGAACGAGCAGTACTTC. The chain links TRBV27 to TRBJ2-7; D might be TRBD2 (5 bases). Trimming took off 3 bases at V and 5 bases at J, with 8 bases between the two ends. The CDR3 is 12 residues long. Germline CDR1 and CDR2: MNHEY and SMNVEV (reference sequence).

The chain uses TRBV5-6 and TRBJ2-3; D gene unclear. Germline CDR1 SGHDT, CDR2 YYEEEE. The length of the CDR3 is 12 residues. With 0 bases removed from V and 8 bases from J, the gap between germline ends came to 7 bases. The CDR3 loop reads CASSLGAGTQYF. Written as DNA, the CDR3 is TGTGCCAGCAGCTTGGGGGCAGGTACGCAGTATTTT.

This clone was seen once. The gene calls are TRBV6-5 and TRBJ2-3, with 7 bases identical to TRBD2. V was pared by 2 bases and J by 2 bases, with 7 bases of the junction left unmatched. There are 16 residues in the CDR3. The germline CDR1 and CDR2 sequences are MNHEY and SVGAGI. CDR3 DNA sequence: TGTGCCAGCAGTTACCGGGGGGAGGGCCTCACAGATACGCAGTATTTT. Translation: CASSYRGEGLTDTQYF.

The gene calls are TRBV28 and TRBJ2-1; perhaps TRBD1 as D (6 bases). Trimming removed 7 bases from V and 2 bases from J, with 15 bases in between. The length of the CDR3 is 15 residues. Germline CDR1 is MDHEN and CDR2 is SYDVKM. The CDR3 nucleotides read TGTGCCAGCACTCCGCTAGGGGGACCCTACAATGAGCAGTTCTTC. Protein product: CASTPLGGPYNEQFF.